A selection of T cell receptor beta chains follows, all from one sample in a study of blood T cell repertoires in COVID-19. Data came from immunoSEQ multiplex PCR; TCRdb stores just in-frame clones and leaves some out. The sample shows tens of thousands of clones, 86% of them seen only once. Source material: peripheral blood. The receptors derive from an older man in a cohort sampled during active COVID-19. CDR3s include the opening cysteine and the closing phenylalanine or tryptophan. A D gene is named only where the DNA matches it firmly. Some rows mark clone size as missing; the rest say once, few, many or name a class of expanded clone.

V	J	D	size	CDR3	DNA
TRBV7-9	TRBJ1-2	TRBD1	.	CASSRPGTGGDGYTF	TGTGCCAGCAGCCGTCCCGGGACAGGGGGCGATGGCTACACCTTC
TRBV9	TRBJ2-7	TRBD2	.	CASSVGWSGGLQGEQYF	TGTGCCAGCAGCGTAGGGTGGAGCGGGGGGCTCCAGGGGGAGCAGTACTTC
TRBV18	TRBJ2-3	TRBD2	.	CASSPGLAGGRADTQYF	TGTGCCAGCTCACCGGGACTAGCGGGGGGCCGGGCAGATACGCAGTATTTT
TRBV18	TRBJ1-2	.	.	CASSPSGGYNYGYTF	TGTGCCAGCTCACCATCTGGAGGGTACAACTATGGCTACACCTTC
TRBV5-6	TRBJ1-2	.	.	CASSLQVDYGYTF	TGTGCCAGCAGCTTGCAGGTGGACTATGGCTACACCTTC
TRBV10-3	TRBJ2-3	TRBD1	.	CAIRGGQGRTDTQYF	TGTGCCATCAGAGGTGGACAGGGGAGGACAGATACGCAGTATTTT
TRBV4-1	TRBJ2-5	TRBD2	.	CASSFSGDLQETQYF	TGCGCCAGCTCCTTTAGCGGGGATCTTCAAGAGACCCAGTACTTC
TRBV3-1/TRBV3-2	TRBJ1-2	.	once	CASSQSGGRVYTF	TGTGCCAGCAGCCAATCCGGCGGCAGGGTCTACACCTTC
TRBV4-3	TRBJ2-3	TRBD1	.	CASSQDFGQADTQYF	TGCGCCAGCAGCCAAGATTTTGGACAGGCAGATACGCAGTATTTT
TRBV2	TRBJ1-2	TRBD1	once	CASSRTGAGYTF	TGTGCCAGCAGCCGGACAGGGGCTGGCTACACCTTC
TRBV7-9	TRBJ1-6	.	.	CASSLAQTLYNSPLHF	TGTGCCAGCAGCTTAGCACAGACGCTCTATAATTCACCCCTCCACTTT
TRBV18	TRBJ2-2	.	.	CASSLQNTGELFF	TGTGCCAGCTCACTACAGAACACCGGGGAGCTGTTTTTT
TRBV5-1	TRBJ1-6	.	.	CASSLATGSYNSPLHF	TGCGCCAGCAGCTTGGCCACGGGCTCCTATAATTCACCCCTCCACTTT
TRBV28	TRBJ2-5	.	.	CASSSPTGLGETQYF	TGTGCCAGCAGCTCACCAACAGGGTTGGGGGAGACCCAGTACTTC
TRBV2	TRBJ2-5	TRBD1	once	CASSVELGQGETQYF	TGTGCCAGCAGTGTCGAACTAGGACAGGGCGAGACCCAGTACTTC
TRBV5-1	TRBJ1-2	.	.	CASSLERDYGYTF	TGCGCCAGCAGCTTGGAAAGAGATTATGGCTACACCTTC
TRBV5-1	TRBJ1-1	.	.	CASTGPGTNTEAFF	TGCGCCAGTACAGGGCCGGGTACGAACACTGAAGCTTTCTTT
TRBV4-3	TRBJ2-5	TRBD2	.	CASSRAGGGLQETQYF	TGCGCCAGCAGCCGGGCAGGCGGGGGGCTCCAAGAGACCCAGTACTTC
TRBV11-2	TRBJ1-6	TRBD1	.	CASRRGQASSYNSPLHF	TGTGCCAGCAGAAGGGGACAGGCAAGCTCCTATAATTCACCCCTCCACTTT
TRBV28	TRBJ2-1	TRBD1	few	CASRSYRDRLYNEQFF	TGTGCCAGCAGAAGCTACCGGGACAGACTCTACAATGAGCAGTTCTTC
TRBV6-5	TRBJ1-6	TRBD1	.	CASSTRDRRNSPLHF	TGTGCCAGCAGTACCCGGGACAGGAGGAATTCACCCCTCCACTTT
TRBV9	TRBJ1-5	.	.	CASSVDGLSNQPQHF	TGTGCCAGCAGCGTAGACGGACTTAGCAATCAGCCCCAGCATTTT
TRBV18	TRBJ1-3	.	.	CASSPLQPDSGNTIYF	TGTGCCAGCTCACCACTTCAACCAGATTCTGGAAACACCATATATTTT
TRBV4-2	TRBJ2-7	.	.	CASSQPPTGGTSYEQYF	TGTGCCAGCAGCCAACCCCCGACAGGTGGTACCTCCTACGAGCAGTACTTC
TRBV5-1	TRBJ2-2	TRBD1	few	CASRRTGGNTGELFF	TGCGCCAGCAGAAGGACAGGGGGCAACACCGGGGAGCTGTTTTTT
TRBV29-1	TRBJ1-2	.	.	CSVEYRRGYGYTF	TGCAGCGTTGAATACAGGCGGGGCTATGGCTACACCTTC
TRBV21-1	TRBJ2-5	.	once	CASSKSRPTVAGAKGETQYF	TGTGCCAGCAGCAAATCCCGACCGACGGTGGCAGGGGCGAAAGGAGAGACCCAGTACTTC
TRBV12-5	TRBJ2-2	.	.	CASGEADKPNTGELFF	TGTGCTAGTGGTGAGGCGGATAAACCCAACACCGGGGAGCTGTTTTTT
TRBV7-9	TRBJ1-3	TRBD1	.	CASSSRTGDGGNTIYF	TGTGCCAGCAGCTCAAGGACAGGGGATGGAGGAAACACCATATATTTT
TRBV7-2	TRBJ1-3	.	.	CASSLRSTRGNTIYF	TGTGCCAGCAGCCTCCGGTCCACACGAGGGAACACCATATATTTT
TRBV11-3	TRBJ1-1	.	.	CASSFSGTEAFF	TGTGCCAGCAGCTTTTCCGGCACTGAAGCTTTCTTT
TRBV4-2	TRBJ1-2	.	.	CASSHGGTSNYGYTF	TGTGCCAGCAGCCACGGCGGAACCTCTAACTATGGCTACACCTTC
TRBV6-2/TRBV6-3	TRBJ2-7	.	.	CASSLGLTGRYEQYF	TGTGCCAGCAGTCTTGGACTCACCGGACGGTACGAGCAGTACTTC
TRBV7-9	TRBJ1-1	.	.	CASSLRENKGAEAFF	TGTGCCAGCAGCTTAAGGGAAAATAAGGGGGCTGAAGCTTTCTTT
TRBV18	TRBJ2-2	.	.	CASSWQGPRTGELFF	TGTGCCAGCTCATGGCAGGGTCCGAGGACCGGGGAGCTGTTTTTT
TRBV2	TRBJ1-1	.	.	CAGLDKPYHTEAFF	TGTGCCGGATTAGACAAGCCCTACCACACTGAAGCTTTCTTT
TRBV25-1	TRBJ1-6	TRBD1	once	CASSDLWTGVNSPLHF	TGTGCCAGCAGTGATTTATGGACAGGGGTTAATTCACCCCTCCACTTT
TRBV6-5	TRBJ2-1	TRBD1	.	CASTDRGRGDEQFF	TGTGCCAGCACCGACAGGGGGCGCGGGGATGAGCAGTTCTTC
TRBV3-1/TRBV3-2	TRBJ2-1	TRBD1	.	CASSPGAGGYNEQFF	TGTGCCAGCAGCCCCGGGGCAGGGGGATACAATGAGCAGTTCTTC
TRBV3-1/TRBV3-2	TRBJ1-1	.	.	CASSQVLNQLTEAFF	TGTGCCAGCAGCCAAGTCCTTAACCAACTCACTGAAGCTTTCTTT
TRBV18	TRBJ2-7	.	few	CASSPSQSSDEQYF	TGTGCCAGCTCACCATCGCAGAGCAGCGACGAGCAGTACTTC
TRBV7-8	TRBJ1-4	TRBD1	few	CASSPRGRSATNEKLFF	TGTGCCAGCAGCCCCAGGGGGCGGTCGGCAACTAATGAAAAACTGTTTTTT
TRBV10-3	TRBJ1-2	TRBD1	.	CAISDRGQGNGYTF	TGTGCCATCAGTGATCGGGGACAGGGTAATGGCTACACCTTC
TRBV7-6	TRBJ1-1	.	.	CASSLAWKGTEAFF	TGTGCCAGCAGCTTAGCATGGAAGGGGACTGAAGCTTTCTTT